These 2 T cell receptor beta chains originate from one sample sequenced in a study of T cells after yellow fever vaccination. TCRdb passed the 5' RACE reads through MiXCR, listing each CDR3 protein once. Of a few hundred thousand distinct CDR3 sequences listed, 12% are singletons. The sample was CD4+ T cells sorted from PBMCs, taken 15 days after the yellow fever booster vaccination. These receptors came from a man younger than 35 who received the YFV17D yellow fever vaccine.

This clonotype has just a few counts. V and J are TRBV18 and TRBJ1-1; TRBD1 might be the D (6 bases). Germline CDR1 and CDR2: KGHSH and LQKENI. The CDR3 runs to 14 residues. With 6 bases removed from V and 2 bases from J, the gap between germline ends came to 13 bases. As DNA, the CDR3 is TGTGCCAGCTCCCGGATGGGACAAAACACTGAAGCTTTCTTT. Residues: CASSRMGQNTEAFF. Together with reference TRBV18 and TRBJ1-1, the CDR3 gives the full variable domain: NAGVMQNPRHLVRRRGQEARLRCSPMKGHSHVYWYRQLPEEGLKFMVYLQKENIIDESGMPKERFSAEFPKEGPSILRIQQVVRGDSAAYFCASSRMGQNTEAFFGQGTRLTVV.

The V gene is TRBV12-5, the J gene TRBJ2-7, with D hard to call. The CDR3 contains 14 residues. Per the germline V gene, CDR1 is LGHNT and CDR2 is FRNRAP. The V and J ends lost 3 bases and 4 bases respectively, with 13 bases between them. Here the CDR3 DNA reads TGTGCTAGTGGTTTCTTTGGCGGTGTTTACGAGCAGTACTTC. Translated: CASGFFGGVYEQYF.